One sample yielded the 9 T cell receptor beta chains listed below, sequenced in a study of post-analysis software for immune sequencing data (dated by TCRdb to about 2015). General findings and caveats noted by the study authors: Patients showed significantly higher frequencies than controls for five TRBV segments, among them TRBV5-6, TRBV5-1 and TRBV20-1.

The protocol used for the library was PCR. TCRdb lists the instrument as Illumina HiSeq 2500. To reduce PCR and sequencing biases, unique molecular identifiers were built into the TCR beta cDNA libraries. TCRdb trimmed the raw reads at Q25, called clones with MiXCR and kept productive beta chains. Rows with one shared CDR3 protein collapse into an entry with the most common genes and DNA. The sample data list a few hundred thousand distinct CDR3 sequences, and roughly 35% of these were observed just once. 13% of the sample comes from the top ten. These receptors have no known antigen. Sequencing used blood. These TCRs come from a girl between 5 and 17 years old with multiple sclerosis.

A few counts support this clonotype. The J gene is TRBJ2-7, the V gene TRBV25-1; possible D gene TRBD1, 6 bases. The CDR3 totals 13 residues. Trimming pared 6 bases from V and 5 bases from J, leaving 14 bases between. The germline V gene has CDR1 MGHDK and CDR2 SYGVNS. In nucleotides, the CDR3 is TGTGCCAGCAGCAGGGGATCAGAGGACGAGCAGTACTTC. Protein sequence: CASSRGSEDEQYF.

The rearrangement uses TRBV4-1 and TRBJ1-2, with D maybe TRBD1 (6 bases). Germline CDR1 reads MGHRA; CDR2 reads YSYEKL. The CDR3 is 14 residues long. Trimming removed 2 bases at V and 6 bases at J, with 13 bases between. This CDR3 reads CASSQIQGTDGYTF. The CDR3 bases are TGCGCCAGCAGCCAAATTCAGGGGACGGATGGCTACACCTTC.

The chain links TRBV5-1 to TRBJ2-5; the D gene is possibly TRBD1 (6 bases). The V and J ends lost 2 bases and 5 bases respectively, with 13 bases between them. The CDR3 is made up of 14 amino acids. Germline values: CDR1 SGHRS, CDR2 YFSETQ. CDR3 coding DNA: TGCGCCAGCAGCTTCACAGGGCCGGCGGAGACCCAGTACTTC. Its translation is CASSFTGPAETQYF. Combining the CDR3 with reference TRBV5-1 and TRBJ2-5 gives the whole variable domain KAGVTQTPRYLIKTRGQQVTLSCSPISGHRSVSWYQQTPGQGLQFLFEYFSETQRNKGNFPGRFSGRQFSNSRSEMNVSTLELGDSALYLCASSFTGPAETQYFGPGTRLLVL.

This chain joins TRBV9 and TRBJ2-1, with a possible D match to TRBD1 (5 bases). The CDR3 runs 16 residues. Per the germline V gene, CDR1 is SGDLS and CDR2 is YYNGEE. V lost 0 bases to trimming and J lost 6 bases, with 16 bases between them. The CDR3 coding sequence is TGTGCCAGCAGCGTAGGTGGCTCAGGGTATACCAATGAGCAGTTCTTC. This gives the protein CASSVGGSGYTNEQFF.

The chain is built from TRBV6-4 and TRBJ2-3; TRBD2 agrees at 8 bases. This CDR3 has 15 amino acids. The germline V gene has CDR1 MRHNA and CDR2 SNTAGT. The junction had 0 bases not matched to a gene; V was cut back by 0 bases and J by 1 base. The CDR3 nucleotides are TGTGCCAGCAGTGACTCGCGGGGGGGCACAGATACGCAGTATTTT. Translation: CASSDSRGGTDTQYF.

There are a few counts of this clonotype. The rearrangement uses TRBV12-3 or TRBV12-4 and TRBJ2-1; D is perhaps TRBD2 (6 bases). Trimming removed 5 bases from V and 0 bases from J, with 8 bases in between. The length of the CDR3 is 14 residues. The CDR3 is CASSAGSSYNEQFF. CDR3 nucleotide sequence: TGTGCCAGCAGTGCCGGGAGCTCCTACAATGAGCAGTTCTTC.

The genes are TRBV4-2 and TRBJ2-3; 9 nucleotides line up with TRBD2. J gave up 0 bases and V 4 bases, and 2 bases lay outside the gene matches. CDR3 length equals 15 residues. Germline loops: CDR1 LGHNA, CDR2 YNFKEQ. The CDR3 spells CASSRGLASTDTQYF. CDR3 bases: TGTGCCAGCAGCCGAGGACTAGCGAGCACAGATACGCAGTATTTT.

The chain joins TRBV12-3 or TRBV12-4 to TRBJ1-5; D is uncertain. Trimming took 5 bases from V and 5 from J, leaving 10 bases between them. The CDR3 spans 13 residues. The chain's CDR3 is CASSLTDDQPQHF. The DNA of the CDR3 is TGTGCCAGCAGTCTTACAGACGATCAGCCCCAGCATTTT.

This clonotype was counted between two and nine times. This chain joins TRBV6-2 or TRBV6-3 and TRBJ2-7, with no clear D. The CDR3 is 15 amino acids. Trimming pared 6 bases from V and 1 base from J, leaving 16 bases between. Per germline, CDR1 MNHEY and CDR2 SVGEGT. The CDR3 reads CASSWTGPTSYEQYF. The CDR3 DNA is TGTGCCAGCAGCTGGACCGGTCCGACTTCCTACGAGCAGTACTTC.